The rows below give T cell receptor beta chains drawn from one sample of a study of blood T cell repertoires in COVID-19. The protocol was immunoSEQ multiplex PCR, while the TCRdb copy is restricted to in-frame clones and leaves out a portion. The sample includes roughly 400,000 clones, about 89% of them seen just once. The specimen was PBMCs or T cells enriched from blood (not recorded which). Receptors were obtained from a woman aged 40 to 49 who had been exposed to COVID-19. Both conserved end residues are part of each CDR3. Each record gives: J gene, clone size, D gene, V gene, CDR3 DNA, CDR3 protein. The D gene is left open where the match is weak. Size values are once, few and many counts, or a class for expanded clones, and some rows have none.

>TRBJ2-1|NA|NA|TRBV5-4
TGTGCCAGCAGCTTGGGACTTAATAACTACAATGAGCAGTTCTTC
CASSLGLNNYNEQFF
>TRBJ2-2|NA|NA|TRBV19
TGTGCCAGTAGCCCTTCAGGGGTCACCGGGGAGCTGTTTTTT
CASSPSGVTGELFF
>TRBJ1-6|NA|TRBD1|TRBV7-2
TGTGCCAGCAGCTTGATCACAGGGGGCGCGGGCTCACCCCTCCACTTT
CASSLITGGAGSPLHF
>TRBJ2-1|NA|NA|TRBV7-8
TGTGCCAGCAGCTTATCGAGGCGACCCCGCCTCGATGAGCAGTTCTTC
CASSLSRRPRLDEQFF
>TRBJ1-6|NA|TRBD1|TRBV10-2
TGCGCCAGCAGTGATCCCATCACCCCGGGACAGGGGACGGAATCACCCCTCCACTTT
CASSDPITPGQGTESPLHF
>TRBJ2-3|NA|NA|TRBV24-1
TGTGCCACCAGTGGCAGCAGGGTTGCAGATACGCAGTATTTT
CATSGSRVADTQYF
>TRBJ2-3|NA|TRBD2|TRBV6-2/TRBV6-3
TGTGCCAGCAGTTATGGTAGCGGGGGGGCCTTGAATACGCAGTATTTT
CASSYGSGGALNTQYF
>TRBJ1-2|NA|NA|TRBV5-1
TGCGCCAGCAGCGGGGGCGTGTGGGGCTACACCTTC
CASSGGVWGYTF
>TRBJ1-1|NA|NA|TRBV27
TGTGCCAGCAGTCACCAGGGCGTTGGGGTGAACACTGAAGCTTTCTTT
CASSHQGVGVNTEAFF
>TRBJ2-2|NA|TRBD2|TRBV19
TGTGCCAGTAGTCTAGCGGGAGTGAACACCGGGGAGCTGTTTTTT
CASSLAGVNTGELFF
>TRBJ2-5|NA|NA|TRBV19
TGTGCCAGTAGTCCAAGGGGCAGGGGTCCTGAAGAGACCCAGTACTTC
CASSPRGRGPEETQYF
>TRBJ1-3|NA|NA|TRBV19
TGTGCCAGTAGTTCAGGGTCTCCTGGAAACACCATATATTTT
CASSSGSPGNTIYF
>TRBJ1-1|NA|TRBD1|TRBV7-2
TGTGCCAGCAGTTACAGGGGAATGAACACTGAAGCTTTCTTT
CASSYRGMNTEAFF
>TRBJ2-1|NA|NA|TRBV6-5
TGTGCCAGCAGTTACTCTAGACAGCCCTACAATGAGCAGTTCTTC
CASSYSRQPYNEQFF
>TRBJ2-7|NA|TRBD1|TRBV6-1
TGTGCCAGCAGTGAAGGGAGGGTTTGGGACAGGGGTCCCTACGAGCAGTACTTC
CASSEGRVWDRGPYEQYF
>TRBJ2-1|NA|NA|TRBV3-1/TRBV3-2
TGTGCCAGCAGCCAAGATGTCGGCCGGGCGGGCTACAATGAGCAGTTCTTC
CASSQDVGRAGYNEQFF
>TRBJ2-3|NA|NA|TRBV24-1
TGTGCCACCAGTGATTCAACAGATACGCAGTATTTT
CATSDSTDTQYF
>TRBJ2-7|NA|NA|TRBV29-1
TGCAGCGTAAAGACAGTGAATTACTACGAGCAGTACTTC
CSVKTVNYYEQYF
>TRBJ1-4|NA|NA|TRBV2
TGTGCCAGCAGCTGGAGGGAGGAAAAACTGTTTTTT
CASSWREEKLFF
>TRBJ1-1|few|TRBD1|TRBV19
TGTGCCAGTAGCTTCAGGGGGTCGGTCACTGAAGCTTTCTTT
CASSFRGSVTEAFF
>TRBJ1-5|once|NA|TRBV7-2
TGTGCCAGCAGCTTAGGCAGGCACAATCAGCCCCAGCATTTT
CASSLGRHNQPQHF
>TRBJ1-1|NA|TRBD1|TRBV7-8
TGTGCCAGCAGCTCGCTACAGGGGGCTGCTGTGAACACTGAAGCTTTCTTT
CASSSLQGAAVNTEAFF